This note documents a single T cell receptor (beta chain) sequence. Its antigen remains unknown. These data come from a study of cytomegalovirus exposure and HLA in healthy donors. In the study overall: Unique TCR beta sequences numbering some 120 million came from around 180 million T cells in an earlier analysis. Genotyping showed around four fifths of hundreds of donors falling in the Caucasian-associated ancestry cluster. Regarding the study as a whole: While the bulk of TCR sequences proved rare, some public TCRs turned up in many donors. With DRB1 most and HLA-C fewest, TCR association rates differed between HLA loci in a later analysis.

Primers: 60 Vbeta forward and 13 Jbeta reverse. Using immunoSEQ multiplex PCR, the repertoire was profiled, and TCRdb retains in-frame clones only, with some absent. The sample gives some 110,000 clones, 70% to 80% of which show up once; 3.5% to 4.5% is in the top ten. The V and J ends lost 3 bases and 5 bases, in that order; junction bases with no gene match: 4. The CDR3 is 16 residues long. The germline CDR1 and CDR2 sequences are SGHNT and YENEEA. The TCR sequence derives from a man aged 30-40 years in good health and CMV-seropositive. Specimen: PBMCs. This sequence joins TRBV11-3 and TRBJ2-5; 15 nucleotides align to TRBD2. The CDR3 region is CASSLGGLAGGETQYF. The CDR3 bases are TGTGCCAGCAGCTTGGGAGGACTAGCGGGGGGGGAGACCCAGTACTTC.